The 32 T cell receptor beta chains in this list originate from one sample, sequenced in a study of blood T cells in healthy people across ages. Through a sample-barcoded 5' primer and a J-beta primer mix, a second PCR was run for roughly 7 to 11 cycles. A single record per CDR3 protein comes from TCRdb applying MiXCR to the 5' RACE reads. The sample shows 600,000 to 900,000 distinct CDR3 sequences, roughly 24% of them seen only once. The sample also formed part of further work on T cells of mothers and their children.

The sequenced sample consisted of blood. The receptors shown here come from a boy younger than 18 in good health.

A few counts support this clonotype. The CDR3 spells CASSPSRRLAGVDIQYF. CDR3 DNA: TGTGCCAGCAGCCCTAGTAGGCGACTAGCGGGGGTTGACATTCAGTACTTC. The V call is TRBV11-2, the J call TRBJ2-4; TRBD2 matches at 12 bases. The CDR3 consists of 17 residues. The germline V gene encodes CDR1 SGHAT and CDR2 FQNNGV. Trimming at V came to 5 bases and at J to 8 bases, leaving 13 bases not matched to a gene.

This chain uses TRBV3-1 with TRBJ1-4; D is possibly TRBD1 (5 bases). This CDR3 comprises 15 residues. Germline loops: CDR1 LGHDT, CDR2 YNNKEL (reference sequence). Trimming took 0 bases from V and 3 from J, leaving 8 bases between them. CDR3 DNA sequence: TGTGCCAGCAGCCAAGATGGGGCCCCTAATGAAAAACTGTTTTTT. It translates to CASSQDGAPNEKLFF.

V is TRBV3-1 and J is TRBJ2-5; D remains ambiguous. CDR1 and CDR2 (germline): LGHDT, YNNKEL (reference sequence). V dropped 1 base and J dropped 7 bases, with 10 bases sitting between them. The CDR3 covers 13 residues. CDR3 coding DNA: TGTGCCAGCAGCCAAGGGTTTGTAAGGACCCAGTACTTC. Its translation is CASSQGFVRTQYF.

J is TRBJ1-4 and V is TRBV21-1. TRBV21-1 is listed as a pseudogene. The length of the CDR3 is 21 residues. The CDR3 sequence: CASSAELRTTRSTSTNEKLFF. CDR3 nucleotide sequence: TGTGCCAGCAGCGCTGAACTCAGAACGACACGGAGTACTTCAACTAATGAAAAACTGTTTTTT.

In its sample, this clonotype was seen many times. The rearrangement uses TRBV6-1 and TRBJ1-2; D call uncertain. Germline values: CDR1 MNHNS, CDR2 SASEGT. V was pared by 6 bases and J by 5 bases, with 7 bases between. The CDR3 covers 11 residues. CDR3: CASSGRYGYTF. The CDR3 DNA reads as TGTGCCAGCAGCGGACGGTATGGCTACACCTTC.

The V and J genes are TRBV3-1 and TRBJ1-6; TRBD1 matches at 9 bases. The CDR3 covers 16 residues. CDR1 and CDR2 (germline): LGHDT, YNNKEL (reference sequence). V shed 5 bases, J shed 11 bases, and the junction held 13 bases outside the gene matches. CDR3 residues: CASSTRTGVGSTPLHF. In DNA, the CDR3 is TGTGCCAGCAGCACCCGGACAGGGGTGGGATCGACACCCCTCCACTTT.

The chain has TRBV6-5 and TRBJ2-1; 8 bases match TRBD1. In germline, CDR1 is MNHEY, CDR2 SVGAGI. V trimming: 7 bases; J trimming: 5 bases; junction bases outside the gene matches: 7. The CDR3 contains 14 residues. CDR3 protein: CASKADRGHNEQFF. DNA of the CDR3: TGTGCCAGCAAAGCTGACAGGGGCCACAATGAGCAGTTCTTC.

This clonotype was observed a few times. The chain combines TRBV12-3 or TRBV12-4 with TRBJ2-7; perhaps TRBD1 as D (5 bases). Trimming stripped 4 bases from V and 9 bases from J, with 13 bases between. The length of the CDR3 is 12 residues. The DNA of the CDR3 is TGTGCCAGCAGTTGGCCCCGACAGCTGCAGTACTTC. Residues: CASSWPRQLQYF.

This clonotype has more than one count but fewer than ten. V usage is TRBV12-3 or TRBV12-4 and J usage is TRBJ1-2, with D uncertain. CDR3 length equals 16 residues. V was clipped by 5 bases and J by 5 bases, with 21 bases between them. This chain's CDR3 is CASSPRGDPLKYGYTF. CDR3 in DNA: TGTGCCAGCAGTCCCCGGGGAGATCCCCTCAAGTATGGCTACACCTTC.

This clonotype was detected a few times. This chain links TRBV6-6 with TRBJ1-1, with a tentative D call TRBD1 (5 bases). Germline V gene data show CDR1 as MNHNY and CDR2 as SVGAGI (reference sequence). This CDR3 has 13 residues. V was pared by 7 bases and J by 1 base, with 10 bases between. The DNA for the CDR3 is TGTGCCAGCACCCGGGGCCAGAACACTGAAGCTTTCTTT. As protein: CASTRGQNTEAFF.

The V and J genes are TRBV7-9 and TRBJ1-1; no reliable D call. The CDR3 is made up of 18 amino acids. Trimming removed 1 base at V and 1 base at J, with 19 bases between. Germline V CDR1 and CDR2: SEHNR, FQNEAQ (reference sequence). This chain's CDR3 is CASSLVFIVSQRNTEAFF. For the CDR3, the DNA is TGTGCCAGCAGCTTAGTATTTATAGTATCACAGAGGAACACTGAAGCTTTCTTT.

The CDR3, as DNA: TGTGCCAGCAGCCAAGATGTCGTTAGCGCACATGAGCAGTTCTTC. Its protein is CASSQDVVSAHEQFF. The J gene is TRBJ2-1, the V gene TRBV3-1, with D perhaps TRBD2 (5 bases). CDR1 and CDR2 (germline): LGHDT, YNNKEL (reference sequence). The CDR3 contains 15 residues. V was trimmed by 0 bases and J by 8 bases, leaving 14 bases between them.

This clonotype was observed a handful of times. The chain employs TRBV9 and TRBJ2-1, with TRBD2 matching 8 bases. The CDR3 runs to 15 residues. Losses at the gene ends were 0 bases for V and 3 bases for J; bases not matched to a gene: 2. Germline-derived CDR1 and CDR2 are SGDLS and YYNGEE. This chain's CDR3 is CASSVASGGYNEQFF. For the CDR3, the DNA is TGTGCCAGCAGCGTAGCCAGCGGGGGCTACAATGAGCAGTTCTTC.

This chain joins TRBV19 and TRBJ2-3; TRBD2 matches at 13 bases. Germline-derived CDR1 and CDR2 are LNHDA and SQIVND (reference sequence). CDR3 length: 16 residues. Losses at the gene ends were 8 bases for V and 6 bases for J; bases not matched to a gene: 11. CDR3 residues: CASGVTSGGPADTQYF. The CDR3 DNA sequence: TGTGCCAGTGGTGTGACTAGCGGGGGGCCGGCTGATACGCAGTATTTT.

V is TRBV27 and J is TRBJ2-5; the D is unclear. Trimming removed 0 bases from V and 0 bases from J, with 5 bases in between. This CDR3 has 14 amino acids. Germline loops: CDR1 MNHEY, CDR2 SMNVEV (reference sequence). The chain's CDR3 is CASSLSRDQETQYF. DNA of the CDR3: TGTGCCAGCAGTTTATCTCGCGACCAAGAGACCCAGTACTTC.

V usage is TRBV30 and J usage is TRBJ2-7; the match to TRBD1 covers 9 bases. CDR1 GTSNPN and CDR2 SVGIG come from the germline V gene (reference sequence). The CDR3 runs to 14 residues. V shed 4 bases, J shed 5 bases, and the junction held 9 bases outside the gene matches. The CDR3 sequence is CAWNSGQGLNEQYF. The CDR3 DNA is TGTGCCTGGAACTCGGGACAGGGACTGAACGAGCAGTACTTC.

The chain uses TRBV29-1 and TRBJ1-2; D ambiguous. Germline CDR1 and CDR2: SQVTM and ANQGSEA. There are 12 residues in the CDR3. V was clipped by 3 bases and J by 6 bases, with 11 bases between them. This CDR3 is CSVEERVDGYTF. The CDR3 DNA is TGCAGCGTTGAGGAACGGGTGGATGGCTACACCTTC.

The chain couples TRBV12-3 or TRBV12-4 to TRBJ2-3; perhaps TRBD2 as D (6 bases). The CDR3 runs 14 residues. Trimming pared 6 bases from V and 4 bases from J, leaving 14 bases between. In DNA form, the CDR3 reads TGTGCCAGCAGCCCGCGACTAGTTCCAGATACGCAGTATTTT. Residues: CASSPRLVPDTQYF.

This clonotype was counted a few times. The V call is TRBV29-1, the J call TRBJ2-5, with unresolved D. This CDR3 region has 13 residues. Trimming pared 3 bases from V and 2 bases from J, leaving 10 bases between. CDR1 is SQVTM and CDR2 is ANQGSEA in the germline V gene. The CDR3 loop is CSVDLTAQETQYF. CDR3 sequence (DNA): TGCAGCGTTGACCTGACGGCGCAAGAGACCCAGTACTTC. The whole variable domain, filled in from reference TRBV29-1 and TRBJ2-5, reads SAVISQKPSRDICQRGTSLTIQCQVDSQVTMMFWYRQQPGQSLTLIATANQGSEATYESGFVIDKFPISRPNLTFSTLTVSNMSPEDSSIYLCSVDLTAQETQYFGPGTRLLVL.

In its sample, this clonotype was seen a few times. J is TRBJ1-6 and V is TRBV27; D might be TRBD1 (5 bases). CDR3 length: 15 amino acids. Trimming took 0 bases from V and 9 from J, leaving 12 bases between them. The germline V gene has CDR1 MNHEY and CDR2 SMNVEV (reference sequence). The CDR3 region has the DNA TGTGCCAGCAGTTTATCGGGGCAGGGCGGTTCACCCCTCCACTTT. As protein: CASSLSGQGGSPLHF.

J is TRBJ1-1 and V is TRBV6-1; D possibly corresponds to TRBD1 (5 bases). CDR3 length: 14 amino acids. Deletions cut 3 bases from V and 6 bases from J, with 14 bases between. Germline lookup yields CDR1 MNHNS and CDR2 SASEGT. The CDR3 bases are TGTGCCAGCAGTGACCCTTACAGGTATGCTGAAGCTTTCTTT. Encoded protein: CASSDPYRYAEAFF.

The table lists this clonotype with a few counts. A junction end diverges from the germline sequence, so it may reflect a read error. This chain joins TRBV7-9 and TRBJ1-4, with no clear D. The CDR3 is 17 amino acids. The V gene's germline CDR1 is SEHNR and CDR2 FQNEAQ (reference sequence). CDR3 DNA sequence: TGTGCCAGCAGGTCCAGACGGACGAAAGCAACTAATGAAAAACTGCTTTTT. Its translation is CASRSRRTKATNEKLLF.

There are a few counts of this clonotype. This chain links TRBV3-1 with TRBJ2-5; 7 nucleotides line up with TRBD2. The end of the DNA aligns better with TRBJ2-1, so the J call may be wrong. CDR1 is LGHDT and CDR2 is YNNKEL in the germline V gene (reference sequence). The CDR3 length is 14 residues. Written as DNA, the CDR3 is TGTGCCAGCAGCCAAGAAGCGGGGAGGGAGGAGCAGTTCTTC. Translated, it gives CASSQEAGREEQFF.

Only a few counts were recorded for this clonotype. The V and J genes are TRBV7-2 and TRBJ2-5, with D perhaps matching TRBD2 (7 bases). V lost 4 bases and J 5 bases, leaving 20 bases between the germline ends. Germline loops: CDR1 SGHTA, CDR2 FQGNSA. The length of the CDR3 is 16 residues. In DNA, the CDR3 is TGTGCCAGCAGCTCCTTTGTTTGGGGGGGGCGGGAGACCCAGTACTTC. This encodes CASSSFVWGGRETQYF.

For this clonotype: Since the CDR3 does not end with the conserved phenylalanine or tryptophan, this likely comes from a read error. The genes are TRBV5-1 and TRBJ2-2; TRBD2 matches 12 bases. Germline V gene lookup returns CDR1 SGHRS and CDR2 YFSETQ. The V and J ends lost 4 bases and 5 bases, in that order; junction bases with no gene match: 3. The length of the CDR3 is 15 residues. CDR3 bases: TGCGCCAGCAGCCTCGGGACTAGCGGGACCGGGGAGCTGTTTTCT. It is translated as CASSLGTSGTGELFS.

This clonotype appeared a few times. The chain couples TRBV2 to TRBJ1-4; D not certain. V dropped 6 bases and J dropped 0 bases, with 8 bases sitting between them. CDR1 SNHLY and CDR2 FYNNEI come from the germline V gene. CDR3 length: 14 amino acids. The CDR3 is CASRPIATNEKLFF. The CDR3 nucleotides are TGTGCCAGCAGGCCTATTGCAACTAATGAAAAACTGTTTTTT.

The J gene is TRBJ1-1, the V gene TRBV2; TRBD1 aligns across 7 bases. The CDR3 sequence is 14 residues long. Germline CDR1 SNHLY, CDR2 FYNNEI. V was pared by 4 bases and J by 0 bases, with 2 bases of the junction left unmatched. CDR3 region: CASSAQGMNTEAFF. CDR3 nucleotide sequence: TGTGCCAGCAGTGCACAGGGGATGAACACTGAAGCTTTCTTT.

The chain has TRBV3-1 and TRBJ2-3; D uncertain. This CDR3 is 15 amino acids long. Germline V gene data show CDR1 as LGHDT and CDR2 as YNNKEL (reference sequence). With 2 bases removed from V and 0 bases from J, the gap between germline ends came to 9 bases. The CDR3 DNA sequence: TGTGCCAGCAGCCAATCCCTCCGTAGCACAGATACGCAGTATTTT. Protein product: CASSQSLRSTDTQYF.

This clonotype was counted between two and nine times. V and J are TRBV12-3 or TRBV12-4 and TRBJ2-1, with D perhaps given as TRBD1 or TRBD2 (5 bases each). Trimming removed 5 bases from V and 8 bases from J, with 19 bases in between. The CDR3 extends over 15 amino acids. The CDR3: CASSPSPGPGDEQFF. In DNA, the CDR3 is TGTGCCAGCAGTCCTTCTCCGGGACCAGGCGATGAGCAGTTCTTC.

The chain links TRBV24-1 to TRBJ2-2; tentatively, D is TRBD1 or TRBD2 (5 bases each). V was clipped by 3 bases and J by 9 bases, with 13 bases between them. The germline V gene has CDR1 KGHDR and CDR2 SFDVKD. The CDR3 consists of 14 residues. CDR3 amino acids: CATSDNVGVRELFF. The DNA for the CDR3 is TGTGCCACCAGTGATAACGTGGGGGTTCGGGAGCTGTTTTTT.

This clonotype was seen a few times. The chain links TRBV5-1 to TRBJ2-7; TRBD2 matches at 8 bases. Germline CDR1 reads SGHRS; CDR2 reads YFSETQ. This CDR3 is 16 amino acids long. The J segment lost 7 bases and the V segment lost 1 base, leaving 13 bases of the junction unmatched. For the CDR3, the DNA is TGCGCCAGCAGCTTGAATCTAGCGGGTTCCTCGTGGGAGCAGTACTTC. Its translation is CASSLNLAGSSWEQYF. The variable domain in full, completed from reference TRBV5-1 and TRBJ2-7, reads KAGVTQTPRYLIKTRGQQVTLSCSPISGHRSVSWYQQTPGQGLQFLFEYFSETQRNKGNFPGRFSGRQFSNSRSEMNVSTLELGDSALYLCASSLNLAGSSWEQYFGPGTRLTVT.

This clonotype was observed a handful of times. The genes are TRBV6-6 and TRBJ2-7; the D is unclear. Trimming removed 4 bases from V and 6 bases from J, with 10 bases in between. The CDR3 is 12 amino acids. The germline CDR1 and CDR2 sequences are MNHNY and SVGAGI (reference sequence). CDR3 sequence (DNA): TGTGCCAGCAGTTTTCCTAAGCGCGAGCAGTACTTC. Protein sequence: CASSFPKREQYF.